Below, 27 T cell receptor beta chains from the same sample are listed, as sequenced in a study of blood T cell repertoires in COVID-19. TCRdb's table, derived via immunoSEQ multiplex PCR, lists solely in-frame clones and lacks some. The profile shows under 300,000 clones, 70% to 90% of them singletons. The sequencing sample was made of peripheral blood. These receptors were collected from a middle-aged woman who had recovered from COVID-19.

The chain couples TRBV5-4 to TRBJ2-5, with D unclear. V lost 7 bases and J 1 base, leaving 5 bases between the germline ends. The CDR3 is made up of 11 amino acids. CDR1 and CDR2 (germline): SGHNT, YYREEE (reference sequence). The CDR3 bases are TGTGCCAGCGGGCCCCAAGAGACCCAGTACTTC. As protein: CASGPQETQYF.

The chain carries TRBV14 and TRBJ1-2; the D gene is possibly TRBD1 (6 bases). V was clipped by 3 bases and J by 8 bases, with 19 bases between them. Per the germline V gene, CDR1 is SGHDN and CDR2 is FVKESK. The CDR3 totals 15 residues. This CDR3 reads CASSQLVGQIAGYTF. The CDR3 coding sequence is TGTGCCAGCAGCCAGCTGGTCGGACAGATCGCGGGCTACACCTTC.

The rearrangement uses TRBV19 and TRBJ2-4; D is possibly TRBD2 (7 bases). The CDR3 length is 19 residues. Germline V gives CDR1 LNHDA, CDR2 SQIVND (reference sequence). V lost 1 base and J 5 bases, leaving 24 bases between the germline ends. The CDR3 DNA reads TGTGCCAGTAGTATAGGGCCTAGCGGAGGGGGGGATTGGGAAAACATTCAGTACTTC. Translating it yields CASSIGPSGGGDWENIQYF.

The rearrangement joins TRBV30 to TRBJ2-7; D remains ambiguous. Trimming removed 2 bases from V and 6 bases from J, with 14 bases in between. CDR1 is GTSNPN, CDR2 SVGIG, per germline (reference sequence). There are 13 residues in the CDR3. The CDR3 sequence: CAWSTGIPGEQYF. CDR3 bases: TGTGCCTGGAGTACGGGTATACCGGGCGAGCAGTACTTC.

The V gene is TRBV6-5, the J gene TRBJ2-2, with D possibly being TRBD2 (5 bases). The germline V gene encodes CDR1 MNHEY and CDR2 SVGAGI. With 6 bases removed from V and 8 bases from J, the gap between germline ends came to 13 bases. The CDR3 covers 13 residues. The CDR3 DNA is TGTGCCAGCAGCCCCGGGGTGCCAGGGGAGCTGTTTTTT. It translates to CASSPGVPGELFF.

The chain uses TRBV5-5 and TRBJ2-3; 10 bases fit TRBD2. The CDR3 has 16 residues. The junction had 10 bases not matched to a gene; V was cut back by 4 bases and J by 5 bases. Germline V lookup: CDR1 SGHKS, CDR2 YYEKEE (reference sequence). CDR3 sequence reads: CASSPRSGRRGDTQYF. In DNA, the CDR3 is TGTGCCAGCAGCCCCCGTAGCGGGAGGAGGGGAGATACGCAGTATTTT.

This rearrangement joins TRBV6-5 to TRBJ2-7, with 10 bases matching TRBD1. With V trimmed by 6 bases and J by 0 bases, 2 bases remained unmatched. The length of the CDR3 is 14 residues. CDR1 MNHEY and CDR2 SVGAGI come from the germline V gene. CDR3 DNA: TGTGCCAGCAGGGGACAGGGGAGCTCCTACGAGCAGTACTTC. As protein: CASRGQGSSYEQYF.

About this clone itself: The same CDR3 arises from other DNA sequences in this sample as well. The chain links TRBV9 to TRBJ2-7; D unclear. The CDR3 covers 13 residues. Trimming removed 0 bases at V and 2 bases at J, with 6 bases between. Germline-derived CDR1 and CDR2 are SGDLS and YYNGEE. The CDR3 DNA is TGTGCCAGCAGCGTAGGGCTAGCCTACGAGCAGTACTTC. Residues: CASSVGLAYEQYF.

The V gene is TRBV30, the J gene TRBJ2-1; D unresolved. CDR1 is GTSNPN, CDR2 SVGIG, per germline (reference sequence). The CDR3 has 11 amino acids. V lost 1 base to trimming and J lost 9 bases, with 7 bases between them. The CDR3 loop is CAWSEYFEQFF. The CDR3 DNA sequence: TGTGCCTGGAGTGAGTACTTTGAGCAGTTCTTC.

This chain connects TRBV29-1 to TRBJ1-1; a weak D match, TRBD1 (6 bases). Germline-derived CDR1 and CDR2 are SQVTM and ANQGSEA. CDR3 size: 14 residues. The ends were cut back, 6 bases at V and 7 bases at J, with 21 bases in the middle. The CDR3, as DNA: TGCAGCGTCCCGAAGGACAGACCGGGCGGTGAAGCTTTCTTT. Amino acids: CSVPKDRPGGEAFF. Drawing the rest from reference TRBV29-1 and TRBJ1-1, the complete variable domain is SAVISQKPSRDICQRGTSLTIQCQVDSQVTMMFWYRQQPGQSLTLIATANQGSEATYESGFVIDKFPISRPNLTFSTLTVSNMSPEDSSIYLCSVPKDRPGGEAFFGQGTRLTVV.

The chain's CDR3 is CAISESIGAGYNEQFF. The CDR3 coding sequence is TGTGCCATCAGTGAGTCGATAGGGGCGGGGTACAATGAGCAGTTCTTC. V is TRBV10-3 and J is TRBJ2-1, with D possibly matching TRBD2 (6 bases). The CDR3 has 16 residues. Trimming cost V 0 bases and J 4 bases, with 13 bases left between them. CDR1 ENHRY and CDR2 SYGVKD come from the germline V gene.

The chain employs TRBV4-3 and TRBJ1-2; maybe TRBD1 (6 bases). V was trimmed by 1 base and J by 4 bases, leaving 19 bases between them. This CDR3 comprises 17 residues. The germline CDR1 and CDR2 sequences are LGHNA and YSLEER. CDR3 in DNA: TGCGCCAGCAGCCAAGTATACACCGGGACACCCTCCTATGGCTACACCTTC. As protein: CASSQVYTGTPSYGYTF.

Concerning this clone: In the same sample, other DNA sequences code for this CDR3. The chain recombines TRBV11-2 with TRBJ2-1; 7 positions match TRBD1. Unmatched junction bases numbered 4, after V lost 2 bases and J lost 6 bases. In germline, CDR1 is SGHAT, CDR2 FQNNGV. The CDR3 contains 14 residues. The DNA for the CDR3 is TGTGCCAGCAGCTTAACACAGGGGTCCAATGAGCAGTTCTTC. As protein: CASSLTQGSNEQFF.

Only a few counts were recorded for this clone. This chain uses TRBV5-4 with TRBJ1-2, with 11 bases aligning to TRBD1. Germline assignment: CDR1 SGHNT and CDR2 YYREEE (reference sequence). The CDR3 consists of 16 residues. Trimming cost V 4 bases and J 1 base; bases outside gene matches: 6. In DNA, the CDR3 is TGTGCCAGCAGCCGCGGGACAGGGGGTTTTAACTATGGCTACACCTTC. Protein product: CASSRGTGGFNYGYTF.

The V gene is TRBV6-6, the J gene TRBJ1-2; D is ambiguous. Germline CDR1 and CDR2: MNHNY and SVGAGI (reference sequence). This CDR3 comprises 13 residues. V was clipped by 4 bases and J by 3 bases, with 9 bases between them. The CDR3 region has the DNA TGTGCCAGCAGTTCTGGCTTTGACTATGGCTACACCTTC. Translated, it gives CASSSGFDYGYTF.

This rearrangement joins TRBV5-5 to TRBJ2-1; the match to TRBD2 covers 12 bases. The CDR3 covers 15 residues. Looked up from germline, CDR1 is SGHKS and CDR2 is YYEKEE (reference sequence). J was trimmed by 8 bases and V by 0 bases; bases with no gene match: 3. CDR3 nucleotide sequence: TGTGCCAGCAGCTTGGGACTAGCGGGAGAATATGAGCAGTTCTTC. Protein product: CASSLGLAGEYEQFF.

Worth noting for this clone: The identical CDR3 is also encoded by other nucleotide sequences in the sample. The chain combines TRBV19 with TRBJ1-5; the match to TRBD1 covers 8 bases. CDR3 length: 14 amino acids. V was pared by 6 bases and J by 4 bases, with 5 bases of the junction left unmatched. Germline V CDR1 and CDR2: LNHDA, SQIVND (reference sequence). The CDR3 DNA follows: TGTGCCAGTAGCCCGACAGGGGTAAATCAGCCCCAGCATTTT. As protein: CASSPTGVNQPQHF.

The genes are TRBV19 and TRBJ1-4; no reliable D call. This CDR3 has 15 amino acids. Germline CDR1 LNHDA, CDR2 SQIVND (reference sequence). Between the trimmed V and J ends, which lost 3 bases and 0 bases, there was a span of 8 bases. The CDR3 DNA reads as TGTGCCAGTAGTATCATCGCTACAACTAATGAAAAACTGTTTTTT. This translates into CASSIIATTNEKLFF. The whole variable domain, filled in from reference TRBV19 and TRBJ1-4, reads DGGITQSPKYLFRKEGQNVTLSCEQNLNHDAMYWYRQDPGQGLRLIYYSQIVNDFQKGDIAEGYSVSREKKESFPLTVTSAQKNPTAFYLCASSIIATTNEKLFFGSGTQLSVL.

The chain uses TRBV24-1 and TRBJ2-5, with TRBD1 matching over 9 bases. This CDR3 contains 14 residues. The trim removed 4 bases at V and 4 bases at J, leaving 3 bases unmatched. Per the germline V gene, CDR1 is KGHDR and CDR2 is SFDVKD. CDR3 sequence: CATSDPDRGETQYF. The DNA for the CDR3 is TGTGCCACCAGTGACCCGGACAGGGGAGAGACCCAGTACTTC.

The genes are TRBV5-6 and TRBJ2-2; D gene ambiguous. V lost 4 bases to trimming and J lost 4 bases, with 5 bases between them. The CDR3 runs 12 residues. The V gene's germline CDR1 is SGHDT and CDR2 YYEEEE. The CDR3 coding sequence is TGTGCCAGCAGCCGCGCCACCGGGGAGCTGTTTTTT. It yields the protein CASSRATGELFF.

The chain couples TRBV27 to TRBJ2-1; a possible D gene is TRBD1 (6 bases). CDR3 length: 14 residues. CDR1 and CDR2 from the germline V gene are MNHEY and SMNVEV (reference sequence). The germline V and J ends were trimmed by 7 bases and 2 bases, with 12 bases remaining between them. The CDR3 nucleotides are TGTGCCAGCACTCTGACAGGTACCTACAATGAGCAGTTCTTC. Its protein is CASTLTGTYNEQFF.

This clone is a singleton in its sample. The J gene is TRBJ2-7, the V gene TRBV6-2 or TRBV6-3, with 8 bases identical to TRBD1. The germline V gene encodes CDR1 MNHEY and CDR2 SVGEGT. The CDR3 has 14 amino acids. Trimming cost V 6 bases and J 0 bases; bases outside gene matches: 4. The DNA for the CDR3 is TGTGCCAGCAGCGAGGACAGGGTCTCCTACGAGCAGTACTTC. This sequence encodes CASSEDRVSYEQYF.

The chain joins TRBV5-1 to TRBJ1-6, with 8 bases that match TRBD1. The V gene end was trimmed by 0 bases and the J gene end by 7 bases; junction bases not matched to a gene: 9. The CDR3 spans 17 residues. Germline loops: CDR1 SGHRS, CDR2 YFSETQ. In DNA form, the CDR3 reads TGCGCCAGCAGCTTGGCGATTATTACAGGGGGGAATTCACCCCTCCACTTT. Amino acids: CASSLAIITGGNSPLHF. The variable domain in full, completed from reference TRBV5-1 and TRBJ1-6, reads KAGVTQTPRYLIKTRGQQVTLSCSPISGHRSVSWYQQTPGQGLQFLFEYFSETQRNKGNFPGRFSGRQFSNSRSEMNVSTLELGDSALYLCASSLAIITGGNSPLHFGNGTRLTVT.

The J gene is TRBJ1-4, the V gene TRBV5-6; TRBD1 might be the D (5 bases). Germline CDR1 reads SGHDT; CDR2 reads YYEEEE. The CDR3 is 13 residues long. The germline V and J ends were trimmed by 7 bases and 1 base, with 8 bases remaining between them. Written as DNA, the CDR3 is TGTGCCAGCGTTAGGGGAACTAATGAAAAACTGTTTTTT. Its translation: CASVRGTNEKLFF.

The chain carries TRBV29-1 and TRBJ2-3, with unresolved D. This CDR3 spans 14 amino acids. Trimming removed 5 bases from V and 0 bases from J, with 12 bases in between. In germline, CDR1 is SQVTM, CDR2 ANQGSEA. As DNA, the CDR3 is TGCAGCGTTACCCCGAACGGGAGCACAGATACGCAGTATTTT. Translating it yields CSVTPNGSTDTQYF.

V is TRBV30 and J is TRBJ2-2, with TRBD1 identical over 12 bases. The V and J ends lost 5 bases and 4 bases, in that order; junction bases with no gene match: 8. The CDR3 totals 16 residues. CDR1 is GTSNPN and CDR2 is SVGIG in the germline V gene (reference sequence). CDR3 sequence: CAWGRGTGGFTGELFF. Here the CDR3 DNA reads TGTGCCTGGGGTCGGGGGACAGGGGGCTTCACCGGGGAGCTGTTTTTT.

The gene calls are TRBV7-9 and TRBJ2-3; 9 bases are shared with TRBD2. In germline, CDR1 is SEHNR, CDR2 FQNEAQ (reference sequence). After removal of 3 bases from V and 2 bases from J, the junction contained 6 bases not matched to a gene. The CDR3 runs 16 residues. The CDR3 nucleotides read TGTGCCAGCAGCTTCGCCCGACTAGCGGACACAGATACGCAGTATTTT. This encodes CASSFARLADTDTQYF.